This T cell receptor beta chain is from a study of spatial heterogeneity in lung cancer. Findings and caveats of the study: The number of expanded tumor alpha and beta chains correlated with mutation number.

V was shortened by 3 bases and J by 5 bases, with 11 bases between the two germline ends. The CDR3 is made up of 14 amino acids. MiXCR was run by TCRdb on the 5' RACE reads, yielding one entry per CDR3 protein. The sample consists of about 9,200 distinct CDR3 sequences, around 5% of them appearing once. There are many counts of this clonotype. Its antigen remains unidentified. Time point indicated: sample taken at primary tumor resection. This sequence joins TRBV12-3 or TRBV12-4 and TRBJ2-1; D is possibly TRBD1 (5 bases). The input for sequencing was lung tumor tissue, taken at surgery. The receptor's source is a female donor with early-stage non-small cell lung cancer. CDR3: CASSFQDINNEQFF. For the CDR3, the DNA is TGTGCCAGCAGTTTCCAGGACATCAACAATGAGCAGTTCTTC.